This T cell receptor beta chain came from a study of spatial heterogeneity in lung cancer. Study details: Sequenced were any available follow-up PBMC samples, which had been obtained a median of roughly 2 years after resection.

This clonotype was detected only a few times. Specified time point: blood at routine non-recurrence follow-up after resection. In each case, whole RNA from tumor, nontumor lung or frozen PBMC was sequenced unsorted. TCRdb re-called the 5' RACE reads with MiXCR, one entry per CDR3 protein. Among under 20,000 distinct CDR3 sequences listed, about 20% were seen once. V shed 3 bases and J shed 3 bases, with 17 bases lying between them. CDR1 and CDR2 from the germline V gene are SQVTM and ANQGSEA. The CDR3 extends over 15 amino acids. V and J are TRBV29-1 and TRBJ1-2; D may be TRBD1 (5 bases). The sequence was collected from a male donor with early-stage non-small cell lung cancer. The specimen comprised PBMCs, sampled at follow-up. The CDR3 sequence is CSVEGRVVGDYGYTF. CDR3 nucleotide sequence: TGCAGCGTTGAGGGCAGGGTAGTCGGAGACTATGGCTACACCTTC.